This T cell receptor (beta chain) was observed in a study of T cell repertoires in cytomegalovirus infection. Study-wide background: Both CMV infection and a matching HLA type were indicated by public TCR beta signatures.

Whole-study findings and limits: The cumulative frequency of public TCR beta families identified carriers of CMV plus the relevant HLA. HLA-C-restricted, CMV-specific TCR beta clonotypes were dominant ex vivo.

This clonotype was recorded at least ten times. Its antigen remains unidentified. V was pared by 0 bases and J by 1 base, with 1 base of the junction left unmatched. The CDR3 consists of 16 residues. The germline CDR1 and CDR2 sequences are SGHVS and FQNEAQ. One entry per CDR3 protein, called by TCRdb with MiXCR from the reads. The sample consists of about 570,000 distinct CDR3 sequences, just under 40% of them appearing once. The starting material was cultured PBMCs, obtained from culture after CMV antigen stimulation. This receptor was obtained from a human donor in good health (CMV status not recorded). Some clones in this sample may be carry-over from other donors' samples. The chain recombines TRBV7-8 with TRBJ2-1; 9 bases line up with TRBD1. The CDR3 DNA follows: TGTGCCAGCAGCTTAGCCGGGACAGGGTCCTACAATGAGCAGTTCTTC. It is translated as CASSLAGTGSYNEQFF.